A single count supports the clone carrying this T cell receptor (beta chain). This specimen belongs to a study of blood T cell repertoires in COVID-19. CDR3 length equals 12 residues. Authors' data handling: Amplification from reference gene primers served as the basis for estimated nucleated cell counts. Repertoires were generated with immunoSEQ multiplex PCR, while TCRdb's copy carries only in-frame clones and drops some. V, J and clone size were drawn from that table, and D and trimming were deduced from the DNA. The sample holds 350,000 to 400,000 clones; more than 75% are singletons and the top ten take roughly 1.2%. Assignments of participants to cohorts depended upon their own reported clinical history.

The chain uses TRBV1 and TRBJ2-7; the D call TRBD2 from the table was never checked on the DNA. TRBV1 is annotated as a pseudogene. Sequenced: PBMCs or T cells enriched from blood (not recorded which). This TCR was sampled from a woman younger than 35 who had recovered from COVID-19. CDR3 nucleotide sequence: TGCACCAGCTGGATGGCCACGGGCGAGCAGTACTTC. Residues: CTSWMATGEQYF.